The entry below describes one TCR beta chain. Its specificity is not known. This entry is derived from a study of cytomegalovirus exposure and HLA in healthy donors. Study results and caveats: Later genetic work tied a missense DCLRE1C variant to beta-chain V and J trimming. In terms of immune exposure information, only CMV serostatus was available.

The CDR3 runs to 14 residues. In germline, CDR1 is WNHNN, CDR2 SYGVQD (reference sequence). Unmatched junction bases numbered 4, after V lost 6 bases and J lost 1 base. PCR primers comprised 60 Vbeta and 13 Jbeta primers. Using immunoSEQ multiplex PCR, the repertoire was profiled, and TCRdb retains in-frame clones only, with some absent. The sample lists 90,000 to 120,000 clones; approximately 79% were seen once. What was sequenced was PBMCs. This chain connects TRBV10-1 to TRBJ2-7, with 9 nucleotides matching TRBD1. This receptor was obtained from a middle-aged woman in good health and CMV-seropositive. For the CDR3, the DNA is TGCGCCAGCAGACCGGGACAGGGATCCTACGAGCAGTACTTC. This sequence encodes CASRPGQGSYEQYF.